This T cell receptor (beta chain) derives from a study of T-cell reconstitution after alpha-beta-depleted transplantation in children. The TCRbeta library was prepared with unique molecular identifiers. TCRdb reanalysed the PCR reads using MiXCR and keeps one entry per CDR3 protein. The data show about 90,000 distinct CDR3 sequences, with roughly a sixth seen just once and around 20% held by the top ten. Points from the study as a whole: The study traced high day-60 TCRbeta diversity in some patients to surviving recipient T cells and thymic progenitors. T-cell numbers and diversity, one year after transplant, stemmed largely from T cells that were newly produced. About two months after transplant, alpha-beta T cells reportedly came from several hundred expanded graft clones.

This clonotype was recorded many times. Its antigen is as yet unknown. Trimming cost V 4 bases and J 0 bases, with 3 bases left between them. The CDR3 has 12 residues. CDR1 and CDR2 (germline): SGHRS, YFSETQ. This sequence originates from a male patient aged 2 to 10 who had a stem cell transplant for acute lymphoblastic leukemia, so the T cells may come from the graft donor. Material: PBMCs, mostly from graft donor cells, obtained 180 days after TCRalphabeta/CD19-depleted stem cell transplant. V usage is TRBV5-1 and J usage is TRBJ2-3; D unclear. DNA of the CDR3: TGCGCCAGCAGCACTAGCACAGATACGCAGTATTTT. Translation: CASSTSTDTQYF.